Below, 13 T cell receptor beta chains from the same sample are listed, as sequenced in a study of blood T cell repertoires in COVID-19. Profiled with immunoSEQ multiplex PCR; TCRdb holds only in-frame clones, not every one. Among tens of thousands of clones listed, 88% were seen once. The specimen sequenced was PBMCs or T cells enriched from blood (not recorded which). These receptor sequences come from a woman between 40 and 55 years old who had recovered from COVID-19.

V gene TRBV5-1 combines with J gene TRBJ2-1; 12 nucleotides align to TRBD2. Germline CDR1 and CDR2: SGHRS and YFSETQ. The CDR3 totals 14 residues. With V trimmed by 7 bases and J by 8 bases, 7 bases remained unmatched. CDR3 sequence reads: CASGLAGGLDEQFF. In DNA form, the CDR3 reads TGCGCCAGCGGGCTAGCGGGGGGGCTCGATGAGCAGTTCTTC.

The J gene is TRBJ1-4, the V gene TRBV6-6; the D is unclear. Trimming cost V 5 bases and J 5 bases, with 15 bases left between them. CDR1 is MNHNY and CDR2 is SVGAGI in the germline V gene (reference sequence). This CDR3 contains 15 residues. CDR3 residues: CASSAGSTLNEKLFF. The CDR3 DNA follows: TGTGCCAGCAGTGCCGGGTCGACCTTAAATGAAAAACTGTTTTTT.

This clone has just one count. The chain couples TRBV2 to TRBJ2-1; a possible D gene is TRBD1 (6 bases). V was clipped by 4 bases and J by 0 bases, with 13 bases between them. This CDR3 region has 16 residues. In germline, CDR1 is SNHLY, CDR2 FYNNEI. The CDR3 DNA follows: TGTGCCAGCAGTGGGGGGCAGGGAATCTCCTACAATGAGCAGTTCTTC. This encodes CASSGGQGISYNEQFF. The variable domain in full, with the rest retrieved from reference TRBV2 and TRBJ2-1, is EPEVTQTPSHQVTQMGQEVILRCVPISNHLYFYWYRQILGQKVEFLVSFYNNEISEKSEIFDDQFSVERPDGSNFTLKIRSTKLEDSAMYFCASSGGQGISYNEQFFGPGTRLTVL.

The gene calls are TRBV7-6 and TRBJ2-3; 7 nucleotides agree with TRBD2. This CDR3 is 16 amino acids long. The trim removed 5 bases at V and 10 bases at J, leaving 18 bases unmatched. The germline V gene has CDR1 SGHVS and CDR2 FNYEAQ. The CDR3 DNA is TGTGCCAGCAGCCCTTATGACGGGCGGGGGAGTGTATCGCAGTATTTT. Translating it yields CASSPYDGRGSVSQYF.

The chain recombines TRBV27 with TRBJ2-7; D is perhaps TRBD2 (6 bases). The ends were cut back, 1 base at V and 3 bases at J, with 13 bases in the middle. Germline assignment: CDR1 MNHEY and CDR2 SMNVEV (reference sequence). The CDR3 length is 15 residues. This CDR3 reads CASSLLGGLRYEQYF. The CDR3 bases are TGTGCCAGCAGTTTATTGGGGGGATTGCGCTACGAGCAGTACTTC.

The rearrangement uses TRBV19 and TRBJ2-7, with 9 bases that match TRBD2. Germline V gene sequence: CDR1 LNHDA, CDR2 SQIVND (reference sequence). The CDR3 extends over 13 amino acids. V lost 3 bases and J lost 4; bases outside the gene matches: 1. The CDR3 sequence is CASSMLAGYEQYF. The CDR3 DNA is TGTGCCAGTAGTATGCTAGCGGGGTACGAGCAGTACTTC.

This chain uses TRBV14 with TRBJ1-3, with 8 nucleotides matching TRBD1. This CDR3 has 16 residues. Germline CDR1 reads SGHDN; CDR2 reads FVKESK. The V segment lost 3 bases and the J segment 0 bases; nucleotides outside the gene matches: 4. CDR3 loop: CASSQDRDVSGNTIYF. CDR3 in DNA: TGTGCCAGCAGCCAGGACAGGGACGTCTCTGGAAACACCATATATTTT.

This clone was picked up a small number of times. This sequence joins TRBV7-6 and TRBJ1-2; D might be TRBD1 (6 bases). Trimming shortened V by 1 base and J by 5 bases, and 17 bases separated the two germline ends. The CDR3 runs to 16 residues. The V gene's germline CDR1 is SGHVS and CDR2 FNYEAQ. The CDR3 loop reads CASSLGGRTLGYGYTF. In DNA, the CDR3 is TGTGCCAGCAGCTTAGGGGGGCGGACCCTCGGTTATGGCTACACCTTC. The whole variable domain, remainder taken from reference TRBV7-6 and TRBJ1-2, is GAGVSQSPRYKVTKRGQDVALRCDPISGHVSLYWYRQALGQGPEFLTYFNYEAQQDKSGLPNDRFSAERPEGSISTLTIQRTEQRDSAMYRCASSLGGRTLGYGYTFGSGTRLTVV.

The chain joins TRBV19 to TRBJ1-4; the match to TRBD1 covers 9 bases. The germline V gene has CDR1 LNHDA and CDR2 SQIVND (reference sequence). The CDR3 is 15 residues long. Trimming removed 4 bases from V and 3 bases from J; junction bases left unmatched: 3. This CDR3 is CASSSRQGANEKLFF. The CDR3 DNA reads TGTGCCAGTAGTAGCCGACAGGGGGCTAATGAAAAACTGTTTTTT.

This chain connects TRBV7-9 to TRBJ1-2; D remains ambiguous. From germline, CDR1 is SEHNR and CDR2 FQNEAQ (reference sequence). This CDR3 is 11 amino acids long. With 11 bases removed from V and 6 bases from J, the gap between germline ends came to 13 bases. This chain's CDR3 is CAENREDGYTF. CDR3 DNA: TGTGCCGAAAACCGGGAGGATGGCTACACCTTC.

The genes are TRBV20-1 and TRBJ1-5; 7 nucleotides match TRBD1. Trimming cost V 3 bases and J 7 bases; bases outside gene matches: 9. Germline V gene data show CDR1 as DFQATT and CDR2 as SNEGSKA (reference sequence). The CDR3 has 14 amino acids. As DNA, the CDR3 is TGCAGTGCTAGTCTCCCAGGGGGTTGGCAGCCCCAGCATTTT. It translates to CSASLPGGWQPQHF.

This rearrangement joins TRBV3-1 (or the pseudogene TRBV3-2) to TRBJ1-6; 8 positions agree with TRBD1. The CDR3 contains 14 residues. V was clipped by 3 bases and J by 10 bases; unmatched bases: 5. Germline lookup yields CDR1 LGHDT and CDR2 YNNKEL (reference sequence). The CDR3 DNA sequence: TGTGCCAGCAGCCACGGACAGGGCGAGTCACCCCTCCACTTT. This translates into CASSHGQGESPLHF.

The rearrangement joins TRBV7-9 to TRBJ2-5; D perhaps matches TRBD1 (5 bases). CDR3 size: 14 residues. Germline-derived CDR1 and CDR2 are SEHNR and FQNEAQ (reference sequence). The V gene lost 0 bases and the J gene lost 1 base, with 6 bases spanning the gap. CDR3 sequence (DNA): TGTGCCAGCAGCTTAGCGACAGCCCAAGAGACCCAGTACTTC. It specifies CASSLATAQETQYF.